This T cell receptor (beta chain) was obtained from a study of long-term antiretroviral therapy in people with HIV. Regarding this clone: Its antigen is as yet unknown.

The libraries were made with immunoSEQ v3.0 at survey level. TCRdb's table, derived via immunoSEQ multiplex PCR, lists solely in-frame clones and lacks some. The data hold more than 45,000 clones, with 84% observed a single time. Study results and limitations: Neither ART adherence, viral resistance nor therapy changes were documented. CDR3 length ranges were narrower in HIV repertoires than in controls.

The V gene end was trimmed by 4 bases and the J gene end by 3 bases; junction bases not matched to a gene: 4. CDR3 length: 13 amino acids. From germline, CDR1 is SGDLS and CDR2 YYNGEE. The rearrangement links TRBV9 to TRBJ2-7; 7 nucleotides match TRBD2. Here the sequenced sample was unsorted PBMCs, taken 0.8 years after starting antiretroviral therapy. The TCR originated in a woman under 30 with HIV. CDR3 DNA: TGTGCCAGCAGCTTGGGGGGGGACTACGAGCAGTACTTC. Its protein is CASSLGGDYEQYF. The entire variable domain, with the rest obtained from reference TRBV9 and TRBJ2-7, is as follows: DSGVTQTPKHLITATGQRVTLRCSPRSGDLSVYWYQQSLDQGLQFLIQYYNGEERAKGNILERFSAQQFPDLHSELNLSSLELGDSALYFCASSLGGDYEQYFGPGTRLTVT.